This T cell receptor (beta chain) was obtained from a study of blood T cells in healthy people across ages. Donor samples were obtained from healthy Caucasian individuals from Russia, aged about 6 to 95. About 10 milliliters of peripheral blood were drawn from each donor into EDTA-treated tubes. Extraction of total RNA produced a minimum of 6 micrograms from each sample. Germline lookup yields CDR1 MDHEN and CDR2 SYDVKM. V was clipped by 3 bases and J by 4 bases; unmatched bases: 4. The CDR3 spans 14 residues. Together with a sample-barcoded 5' primer, a J-beta primer mix was included in a second PCR lasting about 7 to 11 cycles. One entry per CDR3 protein, called by TCRdb with MiXCR from the 5' RACE reads. The sample records under 800,000 distinct CDR3 sequences, around 21% being singletons.

This sequence was found in a man aged 70-80 years in good health. The chain combines TRBV28 with TRBJ2-3; 7 bases are a match to TRBD1. Specimen: blood. CDR3 region: CASSLTGSADTQYF. CDR3 nucleotide sequence: TGTGCCAGCAGTTTGACAGGGAGCGCAGATACGCAGTATTTT. Supplemented by reference TRBV28 and TRBJ2-3, the full variable domain reads DVKVTQSSRYLVKRTGEKVFLECVQDMDHENMFWYRQDPGLGLRLIYFSYDVKMKEKGDIPEGYSVSREKKERFSLILESASTNQTSMYLCASSLTGSADTQYFGPGTRLTVL.